The rows below give T cell receptor beta chains drawn from one sample of a study of multiple sclerosis patients with progressive multifocal leukoencephalopathy. Some clones are missing from TCRdb's copy, which holds only in-frame ones; the method was immunoSEQ multiplex PCR. The sample has under 40,000 clones, about 91% seen once; the top ten hold more than 1.5%. The sequenced sample was PBMCs. The receptors were gathered from a man aged 25-40 years with multiple sclerosis. Each CDR3 is given with its conserved first and last residue. The D gene is left open where the match is weak. The size field is filled for only some rows; it gives once, few, many or a size class.

D,length,size,J,V,DNA,CDR3
.,16,.,TRBJ2-2,TRBV4-1,TGCGCCAGCAGCCCCCTTGGCGGACTCCAACCCGGGGAGCTGTTTTTT,CASSPLGGLQPGELFF
.,13,.,TRBJ2-1,TRBV7-2,TGTGCCAGCAGCCGCGGTCCCTACAATGAGCAGTTCTTC,CASSRGPYNEQFF
.,14,.,TRBJ2-5,TRBV11-2,TGTGCCAGCAGCGTAAGGCAGTTCTTGGAGACCCAGTACTTC,CASSVRQFLETQYF
TRBD2,18,.,TRBJ2-1,TRBV7-6,TGTGCCAGCAGCCCCGGACTAGCGGGAGAGGCGGGGTACAATGAGCAGTTCTTC,CASSPGLAGEAGYNEQFF
TRBD2,18,.,TRBJ2-7,TRBV5-6,TGTGCCAGCAGCATCTTCGTAGCGACTAGCGGGGTCTCCTACGAGCAGTACTTC,CASSIFVATSGVSYEQYF
.,15,.,TRBJ1-1,TRBV2,TGTGCCAGCATACCCTTATCATTCCTTAACACTGAAGCTTTCTTT,CASIPLSFLNTEAFF
.,16,.,TRBJ2-3,TRBV7-9,TGTGCCAGCAGCCCGCAGGGGGGGGTAAAGACAGATACGCAGTATTTT,CASSPQGGVKTDTQYF
.,15,once,TRBJ1-1,TRBV4-3,TGCGCCAGCAGCCAAGAGGGGCCGCCCGACACTGAAGCTTTCTTT,CASSQEGPPDTEAFF
.,14,few,TRBJ2-4,TRBV7-2,TGTGCCAGCAGCTTAGGACCGACCAAAAACATTCAGTACTTC,CASSLGPTKNIQYF
.,16,.,TRBJ2-2,TRBV12-5,TGTGCTAGTGGTTTGGCCAGAACAGTTAACACCGGGGAGCTGTTTTTT,CASGLARTVNTGELFF
.,13,.,TRBJ2-7,TRBV19,TGTGCCAGTAGTGGCCAAAGCTCCTACGAGCAGTACTTC,CASSGQSSYEQYF
.,13,.,TRBJ1-1,TRBV7-9,TGTGCCAGCAGCTTCGGGGTAGGCACTGAAGCTTTCTTT,CASSFGVGTEAFF
.,13,.,TRBJ2-1,TRBV9,TGTGCCAGCAGCCCTCAGGACTACAATGAGCAGTTCTTC,CASSPQDYNEQFF
TRBD1,16,.,TRBJ1-6,TRBV30,TGTGCCTGGAGTCCAACTCCTGACAGGGGTAATTCACCCCTCCACTTT,CAWSPTPDRGNSPLHF
.,15,.,TRBJ2-2,TRBV6-6,TGTGCCAGCAGTTACACACGGACGAACACCGGGGAGCTGTTTTTT,CASSYTRTNTGELFF
TRBD1,14,.,TRBJ1-2,TRBV2,TGTGCCAGCAGCGTCGACAGGGGGCCGTATGGCTACACCTTC,CASSVDRGPYGYTF
.,14,.,TRBJ1-1,TRBV4-2,TGTGCCAGCAGCTATCCAGAGGCCGTCACTGAAGCTTTCTTT,CASSYPEAVTEAFF